This entry lists 30 T cell receptor beta chains sequenced from one sample in a study of blood T cell repertoires in COVID-19. Method: immunoSEQ multiplex PCR; TCRdb's copy keeps in-frame clones and lacks some. This sample yields more than 200,000 clones, of which over 85% are seen a single time; roughly 4% belongs to the top ten. The sequencing sample was made of PBMCs or T cells enriched from blood (not recorded which). These receptors were collected from a woman aged 25 to 39 with acute COVID-19.

This clone has just a few counts. The gene calls are TRBV29-1 and TRBJ1-2, with 7 bases lining up with TRBD1. V gave up 6 bases and J gave up 4 bases; unmatched junction bases: 8. The CDR3 has 13 residues. Germline V gene data show CDR1 as SQVTM and CDR2 as ANQGSEA. CDR3 nucleotide sequence: TGCAGCGTAGAAACCGGGACAGCCTATGGCTACACCTTC. The encoded protein is CSVETGTAYGYTF.

The chain carries TRBV30 and TRBJ1-5; 11 nucleotides agree with TRBD1. CDR3 length: 14 residues. Germline V gives CDR1 GTSNPN, CDR2 SVGIG (reference sequence). Trimming removed 0 bases from V and 9 bases from J; junction bases left unmatched: 4. CDR3 sequence (DNA): TGTGCCTGGAGTGTCGGGACAGGGGGTGCGCCCCAGCATTTT. Protein: CAWSVGTGGAPQHF. The full variable domain, in which reference TRBV30 and TRBJ1-5 provide the parts outside the CDR3, is SQTIHQWPATLVQPVGSPLSLECTVEGTSNPNLYWYRQAAGRGLQLLFYSVGIGQISSEVPQNLSASRPQDRQFILSSKKLLLSDSGFYLCAWSVGTGGAPQHFGDGTRLSIL.

J is TRBJ2-1 and V is TRBV6-6, with 11 bases identical to TRBD2. This CDR3 is 15 amino acids long. The germline V gene encodes CDR1 MNHNY and CDR2 SVGAGI (reference sequence). Trimming at V came to 8 bases and at J to 7 bases, leaving 10 bases not matched to a gene. CDR3 in amino acids: CASALAGGVTNEQFF. DNA for the CDR3: TGTGCCAGCGCGCTAGCGGGGGGCGTTACAAATGAGCAGTTCTTC.

The gene calls are TRBV7-6 and TRBJ2-7; TRBD2 aligns across 12 bases. The V segment lost 5 bases and the J segment 2 bases; nucleotides outside the gene matches: 16. Germline values: CDR1 SGHVS, CDR2 FNYEAQ. The CDR3 is 19 residues long. The CDR3 loop is CASSLEREWTSGDPYEQYF. CDR3 sequence (DNA): TGTGCCAGCAGCCTGGAGCGGGAGTGGACTAGCGGGGACCCCTACGAGCAGTACTTC.

The chain combines TRBV7-2 with TRBJ2-5; a weak D match, TRBD2 (6 bases). Trimming took off 1 base at V and 5 bases at J, with 11 bases between the two ends. The CDR3 consists of 14 residues. Germline V gene lookup returns CDR1 SGHTA and CDR2 FQGNSA. CDR3 loop: CASSLGGAGETQYF. The CDR3 DNA reads as TGTGCCAGCAGCTTAGGCGGGGCCGGGGAGACCCAGTACTTC. Full variable domain (remainder filled in from reference TRBV7-2 and TRBJ2-5): GAGVSQSPSNKVTEKGKDVELRCDPISGHTALYWYRQSLGQGLEFLIYFQGNSAPDKSGLPSDRFSAERTGGSVSTLTIQRTQQEDSAVYLCASSLGGAGETQYFGPGTRLLVL.

The chain uses TRBV6-4 and TRBJ2-3; 10 nucleotides align to TRBD2. CDR3 length: 16 amino acids. Germline V CDR1 and CDR2: MRHNA, SNTAGT. V lost 3 bases and J lost 4; bases outside the gene matches: 7. CDR3 region: CASSEEGLAKADTQYF. CDR3 sequence (DNA): TGTGCCAGCAGTGAAGAGGGACTAGCGAAGGCAGATACGCAGTATTTT.

The chain couples TRBV6-5 to TRBJ2-7; D may be TRBD2 (6 bases). The CDR3 is 14 residues long. The V end lost 6 bases, the J end lost 6 bases, and 18 bases lay between the germline ends. Germline values: CDR1 MNHEY, CDR2 SVGAGI. CDR3 residues: CASRPGTPVAEQYF. The CDR3 DNA is TGTGCCAGCAGGCCCGGGACTCCCGTGGCCGAGCAGTACTTC.

This chain joins TRBV2 and TRBJ2-7; TRBD1 agrees at 8 bases. The CDR3 runs 17 residues. V dropped 1 base and J dropped 4; count of bases not matched to a gene: 12. Germline V gene data show CDR1 as SNHLY and CDR2 as FYNNEI. The CDR3 here is CASSEVPSGTGRYEQYF. The CDR3, as DNA: TGTGCCAGCAGTGAAGTCCCATCCGGGACAGGAAGATACGAGCAGTACTTC.

The V call is TRBV4-3, the J call TRBJ1-6; D gene ambiguous. Germline CDR1 and CDR2: LGHNA and YSLEER. V lost 0 bases and J lost 7, with 7 bases in between. This CDR3 is built from 14 residues. CDR3 residues: CASSQDGENSPLHF. CDR3 coding DNA: TGCGCCAGCAGCCAAGATGGAGAGAATTCACCCCTCCACTTT.

V is TRBV30 and J is TRBJ2-2; the match to TRBD1 covers 8 bases. The CDR3 loop spans 13 amino acids. V lost 5 bases, J lost 8 bases, and 7 bases stayed unmatched. Per germline, CDR1 GTSNPN and CDR2 SVGIG (reference sequence). CDR3 in DNA: TGTGCCTGGCAAGGACAGGGATCGGGGGAGCTGTTTTTT. This translates into CAWQGQGSGELFF.

The V and J genes are TRBV19 and TRBJ1-2, with 8 positions matching TRBD1. CDR3 size: 15 residues. The V and J ends lost 3 bases and 0 bases, in that order; junction bases with no gene match: 3. Germline V gene data show CDR1 as LNHDA and CDR2 as SQIVND (reference sequence). The CDR3 loop is CASSILQGANYGYTF. For the CDR3, the DNA is TGTGCCAGTAGTATCTTACAGGGGGCTAACTATGGCTACACCTTC.

The chain uses TRBV9 and TRBJ1-4, with a possible D match to TRBD1 (5 bases). The germline V gene has CDR1 SGDLS and CDR2 YYNGEE. This CDR3 spans 14 amino acids. V dropped 0 bases and J dropped 5 bases, with 8 bases sitting between them. CDR3 amino acids: CASSVGQRNEKLFF. CDR3 in DNA: TGTGCCAGCAGCGTAGGACAGAGAAATGAAAAACTGTTTTTT.

V usage is TRBV7-6 and J usage is TRBJ1-1; 8 bases align to TRBD1. The germline CDR1 and CDR2 sequences are SGHVS and FNYEAQ. CDR3 length equals 15 residues. Trimming at V came to 4 bases and at J to 1 base, leaving 5 bases not matched to a gene. CDR3 amino acids: CASSWRQGSNTEAFF. The CDR3 DNA reads as TGTGCCAGCAGCTGGCGACAGGGGTCGAACACTGAAGCTTTCTTT.

The chain carries TRBV7-9 and TRBJ1-4; D is undetermined. CDR1 is SEHNR and CDR2 is FQNEAQ in the germline V gene (reference sequence). The V and J ends lost 5 bases and 8 bases respectively, with 18 bases between them. This CDR3 is built from 15 residues. DNA for the CDR3: TGTGCCAGCAGCAAGATCGATCTCCACGGGGAAAAACTGTTTTTT. It codes for CASSKIDLHGEKLFF.

J is TRBJ2-7 and V is TRBV7-6; tentatively, D is TRBD1 (5 bases). The V and J ends lost 5 bases and 6 bases respectively, with 20 bases between them. Germline V CDR1 and CDR2: SGHVS, FNYEAQ. The CDR3 spans 15 residues. CDR3: CASSPQGPVFLEQYF. CDR3 in DNA: TGTGCCAGCAGCCCGCAGGGCCCAGTGTTTCTCGAGCAGTACTTC.

This chain links TRBV5-6 with TRBJ2-7; tentative D call: TRBD1 (8 bases). The CDR3 totals 16 residues. V lost 4 bases to trimming and J lost 5 bases, with 22 bases between them. CDR1 is SGHDT, CDR2 YYEEEE, per germline. In DNA form, the CDR3 reads TGTGCCAGCAGCACCAGACAGGGGAGGGATCCGAACGAGCAGTACTTC. Amino acid sequence: CASSTRQGRDPNEQYF. The variable domain in full, with the rest retrieved from reference TRBV5-6 and TRBJ2-7, is DAGVTQSPTHLIKTRGQQVTLRCSPKSGHDTVSWYQQALGQGPQFIFQYYEEEERQRGNFPDRFSGHQFPNYSSELNVNALLLGDSALYLCASSTRQGRDPNEQYFGPGTRLTVT.

This chain joins TRBV2 and TRBJ2-2; 8 bases are a match to TRBD1. Germline V gene sequence: CDR1 SNHLY, CDR2 FYNNEI. V lost 6 bases, J lost 9 bases, and 6 bases stayed unmatched. The CDR3 totals 13 residues. CDR3 amino acids: CASRSSGGRELFF. CDR3 nucleotide sequence: TGTGCCAGCAGGTCCTCAGGGGGCAGGGAGCTGTTTTTT.

The chain combines TRBV15 with TRBJ2-1; TRBD2 agrees at 9 bases. After removal of 0 bases from V and 8 bases from J, the junction contained 5 bases not matched to a gene. Germline assignment: CDR1 LNHNV and CDR2 YYDKDF (reference sequence). The CDR3 length is 15 residues. CDR3 in DNA: TGTGCCACCAGCAGAGAGCTAGCGGGGAGCCATGAGCAGTTCTTC. Amino acid sequence: CATSRELAGSHEQFF.

The chain recombines TRBV19 with TRBJ2-2, with D possibly matching TRBD1 (5 bases). V lost 4 bases and J 8 bases, leaving 14 bases between the germline ends. The germline CDR1 and CDR2 sequences are LNHDA and SQIVND (reference sequence). The CDR3 is 14 residues long. CDR3 loop: CASSTITGTGELFF. The CDR3 DNA reads as TGTGCCAGTAGTACAATTACAGGCACTGGGGAGCTGTTTTTT.

V and J are TRBV5-5 and TRBJ1-1; 7 bases fit TRBD1. This CDR3 is built from 15 residues. Per the germline V gene, CDR1 is SGHKS and CDR2 is YYEKEE (reference sequence). The J segment lost 12 bases and the V segment lost 1 base, leaving 15 bases of the junction unmatched. The CDR3 DNA sequence: TGTGCCAGCAGCTTGACCTTTGACAGGGTGGTTCCAACTTTCTTT. It codes for CASSLTFDRVVPTFF.

The chain uses TRBV7-8 and TRBJ1-1, with 7 bases identical to TRBD1. The ends lost 3 bases at V and 4 bases at J; junction bases unmatched: 5. The germline CDR1 and CDR2 sequences are SGHVS and FQNEAQ. This CDR3 is 14 amino acids long. The chain's CDR3 is CASSLEQGSTEAFF. The CDR3 nucleotides read TGTGCCAGCAGCTTGGAACAGGGGAGCACTGAAGCTTTCTTT.

Concerning this clone: Other DNA sequences within the sample encode an identical CDR3. V gene TRBV5-1 combines with J gene TRBJ2-7, with TRBD1 matching 10 bases. This CDR3 spans 14 amino acids. Per germline, CDR1 SGHRS and CDR2 YFSETQ. Trimming took 4 bases from V and 2 from J; bases not matched to a gene: 3. DNA for the CDR3: TGCGCCAGCAGCCCCGGACAGGGGGCCTACGAGCAGTACTTC. Its protein product is CASSPGQGAYEQYF.

The rearrangement links TRBV13 to TRBJ1-2, with TRBD1 matching over 12 bases. CDR1 and CDR2 (germline): PRHDT, FYEKMQ (reference sequence). CDR3 length: 15 amino acids. With V trimmed by 5 bases and J by 8 bases, 9 bases remained unmatched. CDR3 residues: CASSQTGQGALGYTF. The DNA of the CDR3 is TGTGCCAGCAGCCAGACGGGACAGGGGGCGTTAGGCTACACCTTC.

CDR3 in amino acids: CATSETRDINEKLFF. Here the CDR3 DNA reads TGTGCCACCAGCGAAACCCGGGACATTAATGAAAAACTGTTTTTT. V is TRBV15 and J is TRBJ1-4; tentative D call: TRBD1 (6 bases). V was clipped by 5 bases and J by 4 bases, with 14 bases between them. CDR3 length: 15 residues. Germline CDR1 is LNHNV and CDR2 is YYDKDF (reference sequence). Combining the CDR3 with reference TRBV15 and TRBJ1-4 gives the whole variable domain DAMVIQNPRYQVTQFGKPVTLSCSQTLNHNVMYWYQQKSSQAPKLLFHYYDKDFNNEADTPDNFQSRRPNTSFCFLDIRSPGLGDTAMYLCATSETRDINEKLFFGSGTQLSVL.

The chain uses TRBV5-1 and TRBJ1-1; 10 nucleotides align to TRBD1. The V gene end was trimmed by 4 bases and the J gene end by 4 bases; junction bases not matched to a gene: 10. The length of the CDR3 is 16 residues. Germline CDR1 SGHRS, CDR2 YFSETQ. The CDR3 bases are TGCGCCAGCAGCCTACAGGGACAGGGGAGGAGCACTGAAGCTTTCTTT. This translates into CASSLQGQGRSTEAFF.

The V call is TRBV7-8, the J call TRBJ1-1; maybe TRBD1 (5 bases). The CDR3 length is 13 residues. Germline values: CDR1 SGHVS, CDR2 FQNEAQ. V was shortened by 4 bases and J by 3 bases, with 9 bases between the two germline ends. The CDR3 loop reads CASSSGGYTEAFF. The CDR3 DNA sequence: TGTGCCAGCAGCTCCGGGGGTTACACTGAAGCTTTCTTT.

The V call is TRBV6-5, the J call TRBJ2-7; 8 bases agree with TRBD2. This CDR3 has 14 residues. The V and J ends lost 5 bases and 0 bases, in that order; junction bases with no gene match: 3. The germline CDR1 and CDR2 sequences are MNHEY and SVGAGI. The CDR3, as DNA: TGTGCCAGCAGTAGCGGGGGCACCTCCTACGAGCAGTACTTC. Amino acids: CASSSGGTSYEQYF.

This clone was picked up one time. V is TRBV6-4 and J is TRBJ1-5, with D tentatively TRBD1 (5 bases). Trimming removed 5 bases at V and 6 bases at J, with 11 bases between. CDR1 and CDR2 from the germline V gene are MRHNA and SNTAGT. The CDR3 runs 13 residues. CDR3 loop: CASSYRGGQPQHF. In DNA, the CDR3 is TGTGCCAGCAGTTATAGGGGAGGTCAGCCCCAGCATTTT.

This chain joins TRBV23-1 and TRBJ1-1; D gene unclear. TRBV23-1 is an open reading frame, and its role is uncertain. The CDR3 runs 13 residues. Between the trimmed V and J ends, which lost 1 base and 3 bases, there was a span of 6 bases. The CDR3 reads CASSQWEDTEAFF. Here the CDR3 DNA reads TGCGCCAGCAGTCAATGGGAGGACACTGAAGCTTTCTTT.

There are a few counts of this clone. This chain joins TRBV5-4 and TRBJ2-3, with 7 positions matching TRBD1. V gave up 3 bases and J gave up 4 bases; unmatched junction bases: 5. Germline V gene sequence: CDR1 SGHNT, CDR2 YYREEE (reference sequence). The CDR3 covers 14 residues. CDR3 sequence: CASSSHTGADTQYF. The CDR3 DNA sequence: TGTGCCAGCAGCTCGCACACAGGGGCAGATACGCAGTATTTT.